This TCR beta chain was documented in a study of cytomegalovirus exposure and HLA in healthy donors. Across the whole study: Earlier findings included approximately 120 million unique TCR beta sequences obtained from about 179 million T cells. Study-level findings and limits: Researchers counted approximately 160 TCR beta chains as cytomegalovirus-associated. Reports indicate that TCR beta sequences accurately predicted the HLA-A and HLA-B alleles of most subjects.

At the time of sampling, donors were nominally healthy, though unrecorded immune exposures were likely. This CDR3 region has 14 residues. The V gene's germline CDR1 is SGHTS and CDR2 YDEGEE. The junction had 3 bases not matched to a gene; V was cut back by 4 bases and J by 0 bases. Comment on this clone: Its antigen is unknown.

Primers included in the PCR were 60 Vbeta and 13 Jbeta primers. Produced via immunoSEQ multiplex PCR; TCRdb's table is partial and in-frame only. Among more than 100,000 clones listed, around nine tenths were seen once. The receptor was derived from a woman in her thirties in good health and CMV-seronegative. Sequencing input: PBMCs. The chain links TRBV5-8 to TRBJ2-7; 8 bases line up with TRBD1. This chain's CDR3 is CASSRQGSSYEQYF. The CDR3 DNA reads TGTGCCAGCAGCCGACAGGGGAGCTCCTACGAGCAGTACTTC. Looking up the rest from reference TRBV5-8 and TRBJ2-7 gives the full variable domain: EAGVTQSPTHLIKTRGQQATLRCSPISGHTSVYWYQQALGLGLQFLLWYDEGEERNRGNFPPRFSGRQFPNYSSELNVNALELEDSALYLCASSRQGSSYEQYFGPGTRLTVT.